This TCR beta chain was profiled in a study of cytomegalovirus exposure and HLA in healthy donors. Study outcomes and limitations: Later genetic work tied a missense DCLRE1C variant to beta-chain V and J trimming. In an earlier analysis, most TCR beta V segments were productive about 90% or about 30% of the time. The study dropped some indistinguishable V segments, TRBV6-2 and TRBV6-3 among them.

CDR3 size: 15 residues. The germline V gene encodes CDR1 SGHKS and CDR2 YYEKEE (reference sequence). J gave up 5 bases and V 4 bases, and 11 bases lay outside the gene matches. As regards this clone: The antigen is undetermined.

The study ran its PCR with 60 Vbeta and 13 Jbeta primers. Source study methods: Counted up in a later analysis, unique TCR beta chains came to about 80 million, with around 10 million shared. Some clones are missing from TCRdb's copy, which holds only in-frame ones; the method was immunoSEQ multiplex PCR. That table supplies the V and J calls and clone size; D and trimming were determined from the DNA. The table includes under 100,000 clones, more than 60% detected once. The source is a human donor in good health. Sequencing used PBMCs. The chain uses TRBV5-5 and TRBJ1-1; 7 bases agree with TRBD1. The CDR3 bases are TGTGCCAGCAGCCCCGAACCAGGGGGTAGTACTGAAGCTTTCTTT. Residues: CASSPEPGGSTEAFF.